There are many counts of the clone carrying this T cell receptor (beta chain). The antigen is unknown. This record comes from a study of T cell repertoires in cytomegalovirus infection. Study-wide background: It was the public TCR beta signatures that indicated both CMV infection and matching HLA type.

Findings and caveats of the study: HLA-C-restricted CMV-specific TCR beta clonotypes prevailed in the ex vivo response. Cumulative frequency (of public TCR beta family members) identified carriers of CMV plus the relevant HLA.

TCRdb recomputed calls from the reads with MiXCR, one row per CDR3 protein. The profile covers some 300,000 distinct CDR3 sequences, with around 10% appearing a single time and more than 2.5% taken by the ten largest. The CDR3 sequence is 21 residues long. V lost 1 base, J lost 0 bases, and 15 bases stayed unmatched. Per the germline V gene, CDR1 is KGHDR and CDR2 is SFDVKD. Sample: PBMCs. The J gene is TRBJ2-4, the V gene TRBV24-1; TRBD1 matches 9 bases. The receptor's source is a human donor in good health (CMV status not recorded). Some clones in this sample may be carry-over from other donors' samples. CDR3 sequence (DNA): TGTGCCACCAGTGATTTTCGTGCGACAGGGGGTTCCTATGGAGCCAAAAACATTCAGTACTTC. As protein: CATSDFRATGGSYGAKNIQYF.